This entry lists 8 T cell receptor beta chains sequenced from one sample in a study of blood T cell repertoires in COVID-19. Here immunoSEQ multiplex PCR was the method, and the copy in TCRdb shows in-frame clones only, minus some. Of around 60,000 clones listed, roughly 80% are singletons. Sequencing was done on a sample of peripheral blood. These receptors originate from a woman between 45 and 65 years old with active or convalescent COVID-19.

The chain carries TRBV7-9 and TRBJ2-3, with TRBD1 identical over 9 bases. The CDR3 is made up of 15 amino acids. The junction had 1 base not matched to a gene; V was cut back by 2 bases and J by 1 base. Germline lookup yields CDR1 SEHNR and CDR2 FQNEAQ (reference sequence). The CDR3 region is CASSLWDRGTDTQYF. The CDR3 bases are TGTGCCAGCAGCTTATGGGACAGGGGCACAGATACGCAGTATTTT.

The gene calls are TRBV19 and TRBJ1-2; no clear D gene. V shed 0 bases and J shed 12 bases, with 11 bases lying between them. This CDR3 has 12 residues. CDR1 LNHDA and CDR2 SQIVND come from the germline V gene (reference sequence). In DNA form, the CDR3 reads TGTGCCAGTAGTATAGATGGCATCACCCACACCTTC. Translating it yields CASSIDGITHTF.

The chain combines TRBV27 with TRBJ2-7; 10 bases agree with TRBD1. The V and J ends lost 4 bases and 4 bases, in that order; junction bases with no gene match: 7. The CDR3 runs 15 residues. Germline V gene lookup returns CDR1 MNHEY and CDR2 SMNVEV (reference sequence). In DNA, the CDR3 is TGTGCCAGCAGTTCGTCGGGACAGGGGTTGTACGAGCAGTACTTC. Encoded protein: CASSSSGQGLYEQYF.

The V and J genes are TRBV19 and TRBJ2-7; TRBD2 is a possible D gene (6 bases). V dropped 5 bases and J dropped 5 bases, with 16 bases sitting between them. This CDR3 is built from 14 residues. Germline CDR1 and CDR2: LNHDA and SQIVND (reference sequence). The chain's CDR3 is CASSPGRDGNEQYF. In DNA, the CDR3 is TGTGCCAGTAGTCCCGGGAGAGATGGAAACGAGCAGTACTTC.

The V gene is TRBV2, the J gene TRBJ1-1; D perhaps matches TRBD1 (6 bases). The CDR3 totals 14 residues. The germline gives CDR1 SNHLY, CDR2 FYNNEI. V was shortened by 9 bases and J by 0 bases, with 14 bases between the two germline ends. The CDR3 DNA follows: TGTGCCAGAAAACGGACAGAGCTGAACACTGAAGCTTTCTTT. Encoded protein: CARKRTELNTEAFF.

V is TRBV5-1 and J is TRBJ2-5; 8 bases agree with TRBD1. V shed 3 bases and J 5 bases; nucleotides not matched to a gene: 6. CDR3 length: 14 residues. CDR1 SGHRS and CDR2 YFSETQ come from the germline V gene. The DNA for the CDR3 is TGCGCCAGCAGCTCCCGGACAGGGAAGGAGACCCAGTACTTC. This translates into CASSSRTGKETQYF.

This clone was found once. The chain is built from TRBV29-1 and TRBJ1-2, with TRBD1 matching 9 bases. This CDR3 has 14 residues. CDR1 is SQVTM, CDR2 ANQGSEA, per germline. The V gene end was trimmed by 4 bases and the J gene end by 8 bases; junction bases not matched to a gene: 11. The DNA for the CDR3 is TGCAGCGTTGGAGGAGGACAGGGGATTGACGGCTACACCTTC. This gives the protein CSVGGGQGIDGYTF.

This chain uses TRBV4-1 with TRBJ1-3; possibly TRBD1 for D (6 bases). Germline lookup yields CDR1 MGHRA and CDR2 YSYEKL. V shed 3 bases and J shed 2 bases, with 14 bases lying between them. The CDR3 sequence is 16 residues long. The CDR3 here is CASSQATGHPGNTIYF. For the CDR3, the DNA is TGCGCCAGCAGCCAGGCCACAGGGCACCCTGGAAACACCATATATTTT.